The rows below give T cell receptor beta chains drawn from one sample of a study of T cells in Graves' hyperthyroidism and ophthalmopathy. TCRdb reprocessed the multiplex PCR reads with MiXCR, giving one entry per CDR3 protein. The sample shows roughly 580,000 distinct CDR3 sequences, 11% to 15% of them seen only once. Material: blood. The receptor set was obtained from a woman under 40 with Graves' hyperthyroidism that later progressed to Graves' ophthalmopathy. The conserved cysteine and the conserved F or W are not part of the CDR3 here. The D gene is left open where the match is weak. A row's size may be missing; if present it is once, few, many or a size class.

many,-,TRBV12-3/TRBV12-4,TRBJ1-4,ASSLAGGNEKLF
many,TRBD1,TRBV28,TRBJ1-1,ASSGAGGWTEAF
many,-,TRBV30,TRBJ1-2,AWSAQNYGYT
-,TRBD2,TRBV7-8,TRBJ2-1,ASSWTSEYPTGEQF
many,-,TRBV30,TRBJ2-1,AWSSSVSGNEQF
many,-,TRBV30,TRBJ2-3,AWTGRSSTDTQY
many,-,TRBV6-2/TRBV6-3,TRBJ1-4,ASSYEGDDEKLF
many,-,TRBV24-1,TRBJ2-5,ATSESGQLQETQY
many,TRBD1,TRBV6-1,TRBJ1-1,ASSPYRDRGQNTEAF
-,-,TRBV25-1,TRBJ2-5,ASSVGDGETQY
many,TRBD2,TRBV11-2,TRBJ2-3,ASSLQMASGSMGDTQY
many,-,TRBV27,TRBJ1-2,ASSLSAPAYGYT
-,-,TRBV4-3,TRBJ1-2,ASSQDRQGMWGYT
many,-,TRBV29-1,TRBJ2-7,SVGRVGYEQY
many,-,TRBV6-1,TRBJ2-1,ASLFAGTAMNEQF
many,-,TRBV6-1,TRBJ1-2,ASHASYGYT
few,-,TRBV19,TRBJ1-5,ASSRRGNREMSNQPQH
many,-,TRBV7-2,TRBJ2-1,ASSPWQGPREQF
few,-,TRBV2,TRBJ2-1,ASSSRDKDYCEQF
few,TRBD1,TRBV25-1,TRBJ1-2,ASSVGQGSGYT
many,-,TRBV18,TRBJ2-7,ASSPARDEQY
few,-,TRBV6-2/TRBV6-3,TRBJ2-7,ASSAGGTVFYEQY
many,-,TRBV11-2,TRBJ2-7,ASSLLKGSYEQY
-,-,TRBV12-3/TRBV12-4,TRBJ1-1,ASSFHPQMTSTEAF
many,TRBD2,TRBV7-2,TRBJ2-7,ASSSGGPSGTGEQY
many,TRBD1,TRBV19,TRBJ1-1,ASRPSYSGTAGGTEAF
many,-,TRBV7-9,TRBJ2-7,ASSLDSTQYVEQY
many,TRBD1,TRBV7-2,TRBJ1-2,ASSPRQGADYGYT
few,-,TRBV7-2,TRBJ1-6,ASSLRWGGEATLH
many,TRBD1,TRBV6-5,TRBJ2-2,ASSYDRVTGELF
-,-,TRBV20-1,TRBJ2-1,SARATTYNEQF
many,-,TRBV7-6,TRBJ2-7,ASSSSGPSSYEQY
many,-,TRBV5-8,TRBJ1-2,ASSRIEQFYGYT
many,-,TRBV2,TRBJ1-4,ASSEDNRVGVYATNEKLF
many,TRBD2,TRBV7-2,TRBJ2-1,ASSLRLAGGKHEQF
-,-,TRBV30,TRBJ2-2,AWSVASEGLF
many,-,TRBV12-3/TRBV12-4,TRBJ1-4,ASSSRGPASEKLF
many,-,TRBV24-1,TRBJ2-3,ATSRQGGRETDTQY
many,-,TRBV11-3,TRBJ2-3,ASSFEGTDTQY
-,-,TRBV12-3/TRBV12-4,TRBJ2-7,ASSPLTCEQY
many,TRBD1,TRBV12-3/TRBV12-4,TRBJ1-2,ASSPKGTGNYGYT
many,-,TRBV7-9,TRBJ1-4,ASSLSRDVGEKLF
-,TRBD2,TRBV7-9,TRBJ2-7,ASSYRTSGESSYEQY
-,-,TRBV9,TRBJ1-2,ASSAGHQRPLYSRGT
-,TRBD2,TRBV7-3,TRBJ2-3,ASSPTGLAGDTQY